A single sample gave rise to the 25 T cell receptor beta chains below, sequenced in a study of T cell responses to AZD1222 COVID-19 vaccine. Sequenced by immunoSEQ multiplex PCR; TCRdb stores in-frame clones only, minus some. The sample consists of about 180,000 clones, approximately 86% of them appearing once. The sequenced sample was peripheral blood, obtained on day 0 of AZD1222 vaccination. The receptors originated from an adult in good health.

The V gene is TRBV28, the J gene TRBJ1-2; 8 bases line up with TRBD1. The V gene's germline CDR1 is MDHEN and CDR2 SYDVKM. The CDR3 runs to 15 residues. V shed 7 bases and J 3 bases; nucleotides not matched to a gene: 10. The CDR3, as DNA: TGTGCCAGCAAGTTCTTGGACAGGGAGGACTATGGCTACACCTTC. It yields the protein CASKFLDREDYGYTF.

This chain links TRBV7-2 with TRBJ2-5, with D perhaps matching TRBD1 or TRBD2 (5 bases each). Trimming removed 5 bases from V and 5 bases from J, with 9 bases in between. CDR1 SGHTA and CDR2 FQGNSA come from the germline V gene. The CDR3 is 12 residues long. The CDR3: CASSTREETQYF. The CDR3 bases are TGTGCCAGCAGCACCAGGGAGGAGACCCAGTACTTC.

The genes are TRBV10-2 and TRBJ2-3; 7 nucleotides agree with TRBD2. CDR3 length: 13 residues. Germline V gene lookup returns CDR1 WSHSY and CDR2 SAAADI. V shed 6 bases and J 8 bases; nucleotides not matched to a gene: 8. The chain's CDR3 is CASRWDYTGTQYF. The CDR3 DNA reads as TGCGCCAGCAGGTGGGACTATACGGGTACGCAGTATTTT.

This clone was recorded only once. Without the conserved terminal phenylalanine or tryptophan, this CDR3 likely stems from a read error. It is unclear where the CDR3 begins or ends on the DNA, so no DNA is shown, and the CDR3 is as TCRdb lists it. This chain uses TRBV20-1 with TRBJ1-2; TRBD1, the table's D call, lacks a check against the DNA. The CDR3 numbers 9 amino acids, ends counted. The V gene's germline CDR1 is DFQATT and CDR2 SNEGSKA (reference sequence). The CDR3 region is CSASSGTEV.

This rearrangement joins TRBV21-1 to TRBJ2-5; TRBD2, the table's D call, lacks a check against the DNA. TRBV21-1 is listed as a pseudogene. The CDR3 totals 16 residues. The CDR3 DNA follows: TGTGCCAGCAGCAAAGAGATATCGACCCAGAGGGAGACCCAGTACTTC. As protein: CASSKEISTQRETQYF.

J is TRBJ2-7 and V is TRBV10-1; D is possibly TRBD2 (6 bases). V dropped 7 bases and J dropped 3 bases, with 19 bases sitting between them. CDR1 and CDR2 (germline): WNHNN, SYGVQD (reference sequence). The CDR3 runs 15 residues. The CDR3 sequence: CASTGPLAFYYEQYF. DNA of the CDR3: TGCGCCAGCACGGGACCACTAGCCTTTTACTACGAGCAGTACTTC.

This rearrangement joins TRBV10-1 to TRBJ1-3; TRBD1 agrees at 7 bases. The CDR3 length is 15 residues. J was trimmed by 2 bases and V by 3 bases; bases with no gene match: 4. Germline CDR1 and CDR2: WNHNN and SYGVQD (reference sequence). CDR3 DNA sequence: TGCGCCAGCAGTGAAGGTGACAGGGCTGGAAACACCATATATTTT. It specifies CASSEGDRAGNTIYF.

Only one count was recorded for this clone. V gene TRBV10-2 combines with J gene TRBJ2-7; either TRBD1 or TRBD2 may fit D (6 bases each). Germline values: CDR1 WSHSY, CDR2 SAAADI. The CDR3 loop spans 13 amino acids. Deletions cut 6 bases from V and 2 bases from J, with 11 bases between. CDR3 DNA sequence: TGCGCCAGCAGGCAGGGGAGGCCCTACGAGCAGTACTTC. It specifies CASRQGRPYEQYF.

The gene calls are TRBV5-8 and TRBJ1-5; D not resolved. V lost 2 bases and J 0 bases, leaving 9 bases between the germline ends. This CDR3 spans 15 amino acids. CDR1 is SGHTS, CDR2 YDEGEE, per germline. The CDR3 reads CASSFLGYSNQPQHF. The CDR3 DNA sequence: TGTGCCAGCAGCTTTTTGGGTTATAGCAATCAGCCCCAGCATTTT.

CDR3: CASSPIVQAAEQYF. In DNA form, the CDR3 reads TGTGCCAGTAGCCCAATAGTGCAGGCCGCGGAGCAGTACTTC. This chain links TRBV19 with TRBJ2-7; D gene unclear. The germline V gene has CDR1 LNHDA and CDR2 SQIVND (reference sequence). V gave up 6 bases and J gave up 7 bases, with 19 bases separating them. The CDR3 has 14 amino acids.

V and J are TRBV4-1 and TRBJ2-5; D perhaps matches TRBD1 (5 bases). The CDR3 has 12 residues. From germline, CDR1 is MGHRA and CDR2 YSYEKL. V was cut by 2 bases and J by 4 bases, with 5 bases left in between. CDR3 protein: CASSQQGETQYF. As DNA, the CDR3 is TGCGCCAGCAGCCAACAGGGAGAGACCCAGTACTTC.

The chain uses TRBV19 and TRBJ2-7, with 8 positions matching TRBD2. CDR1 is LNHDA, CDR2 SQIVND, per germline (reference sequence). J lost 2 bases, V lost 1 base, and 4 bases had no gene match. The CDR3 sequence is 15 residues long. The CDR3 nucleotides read TGTGCCAGTAGTATAGGAAGCGGGGGCCCCTACGAGCAGTACTTC. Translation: CASSIGSGGPYEQYF.

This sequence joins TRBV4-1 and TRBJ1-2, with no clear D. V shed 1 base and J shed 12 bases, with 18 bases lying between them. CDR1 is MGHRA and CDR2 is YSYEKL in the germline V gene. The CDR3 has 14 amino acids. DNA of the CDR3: TGCGCCAGCAGCCAAGTTTTCGCGGACGACAATCACACCTTC. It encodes CASSQVFADDNHTF.

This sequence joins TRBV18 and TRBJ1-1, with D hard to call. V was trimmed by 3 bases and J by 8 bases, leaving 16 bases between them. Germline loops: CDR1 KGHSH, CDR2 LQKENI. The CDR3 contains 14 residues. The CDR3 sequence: CASSPTGLESEAFF. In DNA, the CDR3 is TGTGCCAGCTCACCTACCGGCCTGGAATCCGAAGCTTTCTTT. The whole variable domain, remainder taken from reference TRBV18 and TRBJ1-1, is NAGVMQNPRHLVRRRGQEARLRCSPMKGHSHVYWYRQLPEEGLKFMVYLQKENIIDESGMPKERFSAEFPKEGPSILRIQQVVRGDSAAYFCASSPTGLESEAFFGQGTRLTVV.

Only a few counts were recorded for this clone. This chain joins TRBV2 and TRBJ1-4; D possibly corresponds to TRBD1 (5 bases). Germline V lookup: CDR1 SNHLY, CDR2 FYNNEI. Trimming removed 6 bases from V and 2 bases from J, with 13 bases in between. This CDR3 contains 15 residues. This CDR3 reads CASRELTDTNEKLFF. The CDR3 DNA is TGTGCCAGCAGAGAACTGACAGATACTAATGAAAAACTGTTTTTT.

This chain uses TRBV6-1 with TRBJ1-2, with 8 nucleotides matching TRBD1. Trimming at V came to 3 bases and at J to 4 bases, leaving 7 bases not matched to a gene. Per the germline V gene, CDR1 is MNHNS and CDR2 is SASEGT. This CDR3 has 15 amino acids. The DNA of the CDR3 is TGTGCCAGCAGTGACGACAGGGGAGGCACCTATGGCTACACCTTC. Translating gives CASSDDRGGTYGYTF.

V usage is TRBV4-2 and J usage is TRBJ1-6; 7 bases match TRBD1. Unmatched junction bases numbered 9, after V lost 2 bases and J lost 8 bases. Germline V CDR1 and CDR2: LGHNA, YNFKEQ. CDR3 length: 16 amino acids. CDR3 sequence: CASSQRAGTEDSPLHF. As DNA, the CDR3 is TGTGCCAGCAGCCAAAGGGCCGGGACAGAGGATTCACCCCTCCACTTT.

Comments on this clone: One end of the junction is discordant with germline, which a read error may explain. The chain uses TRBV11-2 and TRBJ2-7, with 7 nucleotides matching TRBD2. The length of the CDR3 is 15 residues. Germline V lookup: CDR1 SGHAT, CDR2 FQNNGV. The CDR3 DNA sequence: TGTGCCAGCAGCATAGAGGGAGGGTCCACCTACGAGCAGTACTTC. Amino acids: CASSIEGGSTYEQYF.

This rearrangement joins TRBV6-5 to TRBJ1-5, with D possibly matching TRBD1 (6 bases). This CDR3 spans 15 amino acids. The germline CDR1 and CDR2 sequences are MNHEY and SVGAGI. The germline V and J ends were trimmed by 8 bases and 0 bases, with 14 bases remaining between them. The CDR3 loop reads CASGGTPYSNQPQHF. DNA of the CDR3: TGTGCCAGCGGGGGGACACCGTATAGCAATCAGCCCCAGCATTTT.

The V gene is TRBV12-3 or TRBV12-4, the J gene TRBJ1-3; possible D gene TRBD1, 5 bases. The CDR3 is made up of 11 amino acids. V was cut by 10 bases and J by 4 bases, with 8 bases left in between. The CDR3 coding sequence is TGTGCCACCCGGGGGGGAAACACCATATATTTT. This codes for CATRGGNTIYF.

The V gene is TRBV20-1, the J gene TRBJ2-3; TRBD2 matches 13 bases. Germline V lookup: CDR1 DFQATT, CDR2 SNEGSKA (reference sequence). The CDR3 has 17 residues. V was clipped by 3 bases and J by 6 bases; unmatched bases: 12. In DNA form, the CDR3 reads TGCAGTGCTAGTCGGCCCGAACTAGCGGGAGGGCACGATACGCAGTATTTT. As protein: CSASRPELAGGHDTQYF.

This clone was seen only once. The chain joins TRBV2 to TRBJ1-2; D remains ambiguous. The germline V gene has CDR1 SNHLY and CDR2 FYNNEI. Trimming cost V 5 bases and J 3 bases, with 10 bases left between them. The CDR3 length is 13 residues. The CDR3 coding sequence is TGTGCCAGCAGTCCACCGAGGGACTATGGCTACACCTTC. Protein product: CASSPPRDYGYTF. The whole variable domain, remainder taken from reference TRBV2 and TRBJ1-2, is EPEVTQTPSHQVTQMGQEVILRCVPISNHLYFYWYRQILGQKVEFLVSFYNNEISEKSEIFDDQFSVERPDGSNFTLKIRSTKLEDSAMYFCASSPPRDYGYTFGSGTRLTVV.

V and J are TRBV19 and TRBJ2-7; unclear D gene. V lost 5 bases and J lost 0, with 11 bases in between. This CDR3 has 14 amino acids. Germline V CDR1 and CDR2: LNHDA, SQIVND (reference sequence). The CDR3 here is CASSVTVGSYEQYF. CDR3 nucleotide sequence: TGTGCCAGTAGTGTCACAGTCGGCTCCTACGAGCAGTACTTC.

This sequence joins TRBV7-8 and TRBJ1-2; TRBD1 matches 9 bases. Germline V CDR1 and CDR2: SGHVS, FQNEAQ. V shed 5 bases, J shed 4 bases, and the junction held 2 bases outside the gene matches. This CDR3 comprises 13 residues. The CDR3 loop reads CASSRTGAYGYTF. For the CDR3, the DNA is TGTGCCAGCAGCCGGACAGGGGCCTATGGCTACACCTTC.

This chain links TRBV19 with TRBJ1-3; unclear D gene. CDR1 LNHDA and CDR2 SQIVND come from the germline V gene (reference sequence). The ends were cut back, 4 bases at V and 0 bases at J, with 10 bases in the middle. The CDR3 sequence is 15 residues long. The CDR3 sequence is CASSTGVSSGNTIYF. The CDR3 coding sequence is TGTGCCAGTAGTACAGGAGTTAGCTCTGGAAACACCATATATTTT.